This T cell receptor (beta chain) was identified in a study of T cell changes during pregnancy in multiple sclerosis (dated by TCRdb to the late 2010s). About the study as a whole: In women with multiple sclerosis, the researchers looked at how the T cell repertoire shifted as pregnancy progressed.

This clone was observed a few times. The antigen it recognizes is unknown. No much larger clonotype is one base removed from it; base qualities were not supplied. The germline V end is reduced by 8 bases and the J end by 8 bases; junction bases left unmatched: 5. There are 11 amino acids in the CDR3, from cysteine to phenylalanine inclusive. Only the CDR3 DNA stays, 33 bases, in frame from base 1. The germline V gene (reference sequence) sets CDR1 to LNHDA and CDR2 to SQIVND. Receptor amplification or capture employed the immunoSEQ multiplex PCR assay. TCRdb carries this immuneACCESS record with in-frame sequences only. Its versions omit some clonotypes, under half of them owing to an unresolved V gene in the studies checked, with the rest unexplained. For this sample the table gives about 15,000 clones, of which roughly four fifths were detected only once. 15% to 20% of the sample is in the top ten clones.

This receptor was identified in a female donor in good health, enrolled as a control in a pregnancy study. The chain uses TRBV19 and TRBJ1-2; TRBD1 matches 7 bases in the middle. The sequenced sample was CD8+ T cells from peripheral blood mononuclear cells, obtained after pregnancy. The DNA reads as follows: TGTGCCAGTTCGACAGGGACCGGCTACACCTTC. Translated, it gives CASSTGTGYTF.